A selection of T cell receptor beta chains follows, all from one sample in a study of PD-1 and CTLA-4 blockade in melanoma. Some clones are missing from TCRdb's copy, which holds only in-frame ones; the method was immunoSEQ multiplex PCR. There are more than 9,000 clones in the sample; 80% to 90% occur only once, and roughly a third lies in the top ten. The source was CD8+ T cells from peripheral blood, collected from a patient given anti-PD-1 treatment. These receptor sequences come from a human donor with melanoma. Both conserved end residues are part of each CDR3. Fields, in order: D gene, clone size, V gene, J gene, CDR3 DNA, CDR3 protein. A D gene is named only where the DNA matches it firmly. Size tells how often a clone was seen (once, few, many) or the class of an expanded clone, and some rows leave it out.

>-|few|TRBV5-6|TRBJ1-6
TGTGCCAGCAGCTTGTTTTCGGGATCGGCATATCCACCCCTCCACTTT
CASSLFSGSAYPPLHF
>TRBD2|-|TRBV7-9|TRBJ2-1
TGTGCCAGCAGCTTAGGGACTAGTTTCTATGAGCAGTTCTTC
CASSLGTSFYEQFF
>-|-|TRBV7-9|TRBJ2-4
TGTGCCAGCAGCTTGAGCAAAAACATTCAGTACTTC
CASSLSKNIQYF
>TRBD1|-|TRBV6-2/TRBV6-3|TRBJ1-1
TGTGCCAGCAGTTACTCGACAGGGGGCGAGTACACTGAAGCTTTCTTT
CASSYSTGGEYTEAFF
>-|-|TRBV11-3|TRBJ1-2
TGTGCCAGCAGCCCGACAACCCGACGGGGGGCCAGCTATGGCTACACCTTC
CASSPTTRRGASYGYTF
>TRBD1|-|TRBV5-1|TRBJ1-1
TGCGCCAGCAGCTTGGCCACGGGACAGGGAACCTGGGACACTGAAGCTTTCTTT
CASSLATGQGTWDTEAFF
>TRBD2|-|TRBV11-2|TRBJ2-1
TGTGCCAGCAGCTTAGATCTAGGACTAGCGGGATACAATGAGCAGTTCTTC
CASSLDLGLAGYNEQFF
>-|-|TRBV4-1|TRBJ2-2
TGCGCCAGCAGCCAAGGCCCGGGATTGAACACCGGGGAGCTGTTTTTT
CASSQGPGLNTGELFF
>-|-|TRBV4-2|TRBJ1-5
TGTGCCAGCAGCCAAGTTGCTGGGGGCAGTGAGCCCCAGCATTTT
CASSQVAGGSEPQHF
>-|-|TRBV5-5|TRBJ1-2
TGTGCCAGCAGCTTGCTGAGCCCCGGGGGCGCTAACTATGGCTACACCTTC
CASSLLSPGGANYGYTF
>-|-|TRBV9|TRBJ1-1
TGTGCCAGCAGCGCCCAGGGTGGAGACACTGAAGCTTTCTTT
CASSAQGGDTEAFF
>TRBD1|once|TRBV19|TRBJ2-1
TGTGCCAGTAGTATTGGGACAGTCTTGAATGAGCAGTTCTTC
CASSIGTVLNEQFF
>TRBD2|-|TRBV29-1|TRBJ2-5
TGCAGCGTGCCCCCAAGCGGGAGTTGGGAGACCCAGTACTTC
CSVPPSGSWETQYF
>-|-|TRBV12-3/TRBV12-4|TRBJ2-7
TGTGCCAGCAGTTTAGGCTACGAGCAGTACTTC
CASSLGYEQYF
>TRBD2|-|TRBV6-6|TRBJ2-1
TGTGCCAGCAGTTCCAGCGGGGACGTCAATGAGCAGTTCTTC
CASSSSGDVNEQFF
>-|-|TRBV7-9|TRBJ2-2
TGTGCCAGCAGCAGACTGCGGGGAAACACCGGGGAGCTGTTTTTT
CASSRLRGNTGELFF
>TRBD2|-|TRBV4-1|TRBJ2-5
TGCGCCAGCAGCCACCTGACTAGCGGGTCAAAAGAGACCCAGTACTTC
CASSHLTSGSKETQYF
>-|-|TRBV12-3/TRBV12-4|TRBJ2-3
TGTGCCAGCAGTTTGCACGATACGCAGTATTTT
CASSLHDTQYF
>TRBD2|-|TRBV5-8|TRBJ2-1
TGTGCCAGCGGACCCGGAACGCTACTAGCGGGGTTTAACAATGAGCAGTTCTTC
CASGPGTLLAGFNNEQFF
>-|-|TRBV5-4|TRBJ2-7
TGTGCCAGCAGCTTCGGAGGCAGCGACGAGCAGTACTTC
CASSFGGSDEQYF
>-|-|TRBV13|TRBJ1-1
TGTGCCAGCAGCACCGGCCTAGGGGCGATGAACACTGAAGCTTTCTTT
CASSTGLGAMNTEAFF
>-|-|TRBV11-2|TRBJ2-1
TGTGCCAGCAGCTTAAGTGTTGCGCCGTACAATGAGCAGTTCTTC
CASSLSVAPYNEQFF
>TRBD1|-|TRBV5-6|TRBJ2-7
TGTGCCAGCAGCCCGGGACAGGGCTTTTACGAGCAGTACTTC
CASSPGQGFYEQYF
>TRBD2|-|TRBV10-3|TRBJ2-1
TGTGCCATCAGTGGTGCGGGAGACCCGCCCCTCCAAGTATACAATGAGCAGTTCTTC
CAISGAGDPPLQVYNEQFF
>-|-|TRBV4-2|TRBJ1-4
TGTGCCAGCAGCCAAATGGCAGGGTCAACTAATGAAAAACTGTTTTTT
CASSQMAGSTNEKLFF
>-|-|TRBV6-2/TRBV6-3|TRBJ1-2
TGTGCCAGCAGTTATCTCCGACAGGATGGCTACACCTTC
CASSYLRQDGYTF
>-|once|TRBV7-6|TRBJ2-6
TGTGCCAGCAGCTTAGGGATTCCCCTCTCTGGGGCCAACGTCCTGACTTTC
CASSLGIPLSGANVLTF